This T cell receptor (beta chain) was captured in a study of blood T cell repertoires in COVID-19. Produced via immunoSEQ multiplex PCR; TCRdb's table is partial and in-frame only. The sample carries roughly 180,000 clones, 85% to 90% recorded once. The V gene lost 4 bases and the J gene lost 10 bases, with 15 bases spanning the gap. The CDR3 spans 13 residues. Per the germline V gene, CDR1 is SGHAT and CDR2 is FQNNGV. This receptor was taken from a man aged 18 to 30 with acute or convalescent COVID-19. The chain recombines TRBV11-2 with TRBJ2-3, with TRBD2 as a possible D gene (6 bases). Sequenced: peripheral blood. The CDR3 loop is CASSSTRGPAQYF. The CDR3 DNA follows: TGTGCCAGCAGCTCGACGCGGGGACCAGCGCAGTATTTT.